Shown below are 24 T cell receptor beta chains from a single sample sequenced in a study of blood T cell repertoires in COVID-19 (dated by TCRdb to 2020 to 2021). Libraries were made using the immunoSEQ multiplex PCR assay. This immuneACCESS table, as held by TCRdb, lists in-frame sequences with V and J called but not all clones. Of the missing ones, under half trace to an unresolved V gene in checked studies; the others have no known cause. The sample table holds 250,000 to 300,000 clones, of which around 90% were seen once. The ten largest clones take up around 0.78% of the sample. Sequences were obtained from peripheral blood. The receptor source for this set is a woman under 40 with acute or convalescent COVID-19.

The V and J genes are TRBV19 and TRBJ1-5; 7 nucleotides align to TRBD1. Germline CDR1 and CDR2: LNHDA and SQIVND (reference sequence). The V gene end was trimmed by 3 bases and the J gene end by 2 bases; junction bases not matched to a gene: 7. CDR3 length equals 16 residues. For the CDR3, the DNA is TGTGCCAGTAGTATGCACAGGGGCAGCGGCAATCAGCCCCAGCATTTT. As protein: CASSMHRGSGNQPQHF.

The CDR3 sequence is CAVTSSYNEQFF. The CDR3 DNA follows: TGTGCCGTAACAAGTTCCTACAATGAGCAGTTCTTC. The chain couples TRBV15 to TRBJ2-1, with D uncertain. The CDR3 totals 12 residues. From germline, CDR1 is LNHNV and CDR2 YYDKDF (reference sequence). The ends were cut back, 11 bases at V and 1 base at J, with 9 bases in the middle.

This clone was seen just once. The chain uses TRBV3-1 (or the pseudogene TRBV3-2) and TRBJ1-1; unclear D gene. This CDR3 has 14 residues. V lost 0 bases to trimming and J lost 4 bases, with 9 bases between them. The V gene's germline CDR1 is LGHDT and CDR2 YNNKEL (reference sequence). The CDR3 DNA is TGTGCCAGCAGCCAAGATTTACGGGGCACTGAAGCTTTCTTT. Protein product: CASSQDLRGTEAFF.

CDR3 sequence: CASSRDRGYSPLHF. The CDR3, as DNA: TGCGCCAGCAGCCGGGACAGGGGGTACTCACCCCTCCACTTT. The chain uses TRBV5-1 and TRBJ1-6; 11 nucleotides match TRBD1. V trimming: 4 bases; J trimming: 10 bases; junction bases outside the gene matches: 4. CDR3 length: 14 amino acids. Germline V gene data show CDR1 as SGHRS and CDR2 as YFSETQ.

The chain uses TRBV2 and TRBJ2-3; perhaps TRBD1 as D (6 bases). The CDR3 spans 15 residues. Trimming removed 2 bases from V and 2 bases from J, with 11 bases in between. The germline V gene has CDR1 SNHLY and CDR2 FYNNEI. CDR3 amino acids: CASSELGGPTDTQYF. CDR3 DNA sequence: TGTGCCAGCAGTGAACTAGGGGGTCCCACAGATACGCAGTATTTT.

The chain links TRBV7-9 to TRBJ2-1, with D possibly being TRBD2 (6 bases). Germline V gives CDR1 SEHNR, CDR2 FQNEAQ (reference sequence). Trimming removed 4 bases at V and 2 bases at J, with 15 bases between. The CDR3 has 16 residues. As DNA, the CDR3 is TGTGCCAGCAGCTACACGTCGGGGAGGCCCTACAATGAGCAGTTCTTC. Translation: CASSYTSGRPYNEQFF.

The chain links TRBV7-2 to TRBJ2-3; 10 nucleotides line up with TRBD2. This CDR3 region has 17 residues. Germline assignment: CDR1 SGHTA and CDR2 FQGNSA. Trimming took 4 bases from V and 1 from J; bases not matched to a gene: 8. CDR3 DNA: TGTGCCAGCAGCTATCGACTAGCGGGCCGTCGCACAGATACGCAGTATTTT. Its translation: CASSYRLAGRRTDTQYF.

The chain recombines TRBV19 with TRBJ1-5; 7 nucleotides agree with TRBD1. The germline V gene encodes CDR1 LNHDA and CDR2 SQIVND (reference sequence). The CDR3 covers 13 residues. Trimming at V came to 5 bases and at J to 6 bases, leaving 4 bases not matched to a gene. For the CDR3, the DNA is TGTGCCAGTAGTCTGAACAGGGGTCAGCCCCAGCATTTT. Its translation is CASSLNRGQPQHF.

The V gene is TRBV13, the J gene TRBJ2-1, with TRBD1 identical over 10 bases. CDR3 length equals 16 residues. V lost 5 bases to trimming and J lost 3 bases; unmatched junction nucleotides: 7. The germline V gene encodes CDR1 PRHDT and CDR2 FYEKMQ (reference sequence). The chain's CDR3 is CASSQSDRGRYNEQFF. The CDR3 DNA follows: TGTGCCAGCAGCCAATCAGACAGGGGGCGCTACAATGAGCAGTTCTTC.

The rearrangement links TRBV7-8 to TRBJ2-1; 8 nucleotides agree with TRBD2. V dropped 5 bases and J dropped 6; count of bases not matched to a gene: 6. The CDR3 sequence is 14 residues long. The germline CDR1 and CDR2 sequences are SGHVS and FQNEAQ. DNA for the CDR3: TGTGCCAGCAGCATCTGGGGACTAGTCAATGAGCAGTTCTTC. It yields the protein CASSIWGLVNEQFF.

CDR3 in amino acids: CASSPGPRTGGNEQFF. The CDR3 nucleotides are TGTGCCAGCAGCCCCGGCCCCCGGACAGGGGGCAATGAGCAGTTCTTC. The V call is TRBV5-4, the J call TRBJ2-1, with 10 nucleotides matching TRBD1. Germline assignment: CDR1 SGHNT and CDR2 YYREEE (reference sequence). This CDR3 is 16 amino acids long. V lost 4 bases and J lost 6; bases outside the gene matches: 10.

The chain joins TRBV11-2 to TRBJ2-3; 13 positions match TRBD2. The CDR3 has 17 amino acids. Losses at the gene ends were 2 bases for V and 4 bases for J; bases not matched to a gene: 6. CDR1 SGHAT and CDR2 FQNNGV come from the germline V gene. The CDR3 sequence is CASSLSLAGGGADTQYF. DNA for the CDR3: TGTGCCAGCAGCTTATCACTAGCGGGAGGGGGGGCAGATACGCAGTATTTT.

The rearrangement joins TRBV5-1 to TRBJ2-7, with 11 bases identical to TRBD2. This CDR3 is built from 16 residues. Germline CDR1 reads SGHRS; CDR2 reads YFSETQ. With V trimmed by 5 bases and J by 4 bases, 11 bases remained unmatched. Here the CDR3 DNA reads TGCGCCAGCAGTCCCACTAGCGGGAGCTACCAATACGAGCAGTACTTC. Translation gives CASSPTSGSYQYEQYF.

This clone was counted once. The chain links TRBV27 to TRBJ1-5; D is possibly TRBD1 (5 bases). This CDR3 has 16 amino acids. Trimming left V 5 bases short and J 2 bases short, with 16 bases between. Per the germline V gene, CDR1 is MNHEY and CDR2 is SMNVEV (reference sequence). The CDR3 sequence: CASSASLGGGNQPQHF. The CDR3 DNA sequence: TGTGCCAGCAGTGCAAGCCTCGGAGGGGGCAATCAGCCCCAGCATTTT.

This chain uses TRBV5-6 with TRBJ2-2, with 9 bases matching TRBD2. The CDR3 has 15 residues. Germline-derived CDR1 and CDR2 are SGHDT and YYEEEE. J was trimmed by 2 bases and V by 3 bases; bases with no gene match: 2. The CDR3 loop reads CASSSGTSNTGELFF. DNA of the CDR3: TGTGCCAGCAGCTCGGGGACTAGCAACACCGGGGAGCTGTTTTTT.

The rearrangement links TRBV30 to TRBJ1-3; D perhaps matches TRBD1 (6 bases). The CDR3 is 18 residues long. Germline V CDR1 and CDR2: GTSNPN, SVGIG (reference sequence). V lost 0 bases, J lost 1 base, and 19 bases lay in between. The CDR3: CAWSVRLNRDNSGNTIYF. The CDR3 coding sequence is TGTGCCTGGAGTGTGCGTCTGAACAGGGACAATTCTGGAAACACCATATATTTT.

This rearrangement joins TRBV15 to TRBJ2-1; 9 bases agree with TRBD1. The CDR3 is made up of 15 amino acids. With 6 bases clipped from V and 4 bases from J, the junction kept 7 bases outside the gene matches. Germline V lookup: CDR1 LNHNV, CDR2 YYDKDF (reference sequence). CDR3: CATRTTGGRYNEQFF. CDR3 nucleotide sequence: TGTGCCACCAGAACTACAGGGGGCAGGTACAATGAGCAGTTCTTC.

The chain employs TRBV5-4 and TRBJ2-5; TRBD1 agrees at 10 bases. Per the germline V gene, CDR1 is SGHNT and CDR2 is YYREEE (reference sequence). There are 14 residues in the CDR3. V was pared by 3 bases and J by 5 bases, with 4 bases of the junction left unmatched. CDR3 bases: TGTGCCAGCAGCTGGGACAGGGGCGGCGAGACCCAGTACTTC. It codes for CASSWDRGGETQYF.

The gene calls are TRBV5-1 and TRBJ1-4; D might be TRBD1 (6 bases). The CDR3 runs 13 residues. The germline V gene encodes CDR1 SGHRS and CDR2 YFSETQ. Between the trimmed V and J ends, which lost 4 bases and 6 bases, there was a span of 10 bases. The CDR3 sequence is CASSRDTYEKLFF. CDR3 nucleotides: TGCGCCAGCAGCCGGGACACTTATGAAAAACTGTTTTTT.

V and J are TRBV6-5 and TRBJ1-2; D may be TRBD1 (5 bases). The germline V gene encodes CDR1 MNHEY and CDR2 SVGAGI. This CDR3 spans 15 amino acids. The germline V and J ends were trimmed by 0 bases and 4 bases, with 12 bases remaining between them. CDR3 region: CASSYSGGMSYGYTF. CDR3 DNA sequence: TGTGCCAGCAGTTACTCGGGGGGGATGAGCTATGGCTACACCTTC.

The chain employs TRBV7-2 and TRBJ2-1; TRBD2 matches at 10 bases. Germline lookup yields CDR1 SGHTA and CDR2 FQGNSA. The CDR3 spans 15 residues. V dropped 1 base and J dropped 4; count of bases not matched to a gene: 1. The CDR3 DNA is TGTGCCAGCAGCTTAGAGACTAGCGGGTACAATGAGCAGTTCTTC. Translated: CASSLETSGYNEQFF. Looking up the rest from reference TRBV7-2 and TRBJ2-1 gives the full variable domain: GAGVSQSPSNKVTEKGKDVELRCDPISGHTALYWYRQSLGQGLEFLIYFQGNSAPDKSGLPSDRFSAERTGGSVSTLTIQRTQQEDSAVYLCASSLETSGYNEQFFGPGTRLTVL.

The chain couples TRBV9 to TRBJ1-4, with D uncertain. V shed 3 bases and J shed 7 bases, with 16 bases lying between them. The CDR3 is made up of 15 amino acids. Germline loops: CDR1 SGDLS, CDR2 YYNGEE. CDR3 in DNA: TGTGCCAGCAGCGGCGGGCAGGTCCGGGGTGAAAAACTGTTTTTT. Protein: CASSGGQVRGEKLFF. Looking up the rest from reference TRBV9 and TRBJ1-4 gives the full variable domain: DSGVTQTPKHLITATGQRVTLRCSPRSGDLSVYWYQQSLDQGLQFLIQYYNGEERAKGNILERFSAQQFPDLHSELNLSSLELGDSALYFCASSGGQVRGEKLFFGSGTQLSVL.

The J gene is TRBJ1-5, the V gene TRBV5-1, with a possible D match to TRBD1 (5 bases). The V end was cut by 4 bases, the J end by 0 bases, with 11 bases between. The CDR3 has 15 residues. Germline CDR1 SGHRS, CDR2 YFSETQ. The CDR3 coding sequence is TGCGCCAGCAGCCCAGGGATATTTAGCAATCAGCCCCAGCATTTT. Translating gives CASSPGIFSNQPQHF.

The chain employs TRBV5-6 and TRBJ1-4, with 7 bases fitting TRBD1. Trimming at V came to 1 base and at J to 6 bases, leaving 6 bases not matched to a gene. Germline V gene sequence: CDR1 SGHDT, CDR2 YYEEEE. This CDR3 has 15 residues. The CDR3 nucleotides read TGTGCCAGCAGCTTGTTAGGGGGCGGGGATGAAAAACTGTTTTTT. Its protein is CASSLLGGGDEKLFF.